These 16 T cell receptor beta chains originate from one sample sequenced in a study of blood T cell repertoires in COVID-19 (dated by TCRdb to 2020 to 2022). Library preparation used the immunoSEQ multiplex PCR assay. TCRdb re-hosts the immuneACCESS table, in-frame sequences only. Its copies lack some clones; in the studies checked, an unresolved V gene accounts for under half of them, and the cause for the rest is not known. The sample profile shows 180,000 or so clones; about 90% of them were found once. In total, the top ten clones hold about 1.7% of the sample. The sequenced sample consisted of peripheral blood. The receptors come from a man aged 18 to 30 with active or convalescent COVID-19.

V gene TRBV2 combines with J gene TRBJ1-3; 7 nucleotides match TRBD1. The trim removed 4 bases at V and 3 bases at J, leaving 3 bases unmatched. The CDR3 consists of 14 residues. In germline, CDR1 is SNHLY, CDR2 FYNNEI. The chain's CDR3 is CASSVRQGGNTIYF. The CDR3 DNA follows: TGTGCCAGCAGTGTTCGACAGGGTGGAAACACCATATATTTT.

This chain joins TRBV27 and TRBJ1-2; 10 bases fit TRBD1. Germline V gives CDR1 MNHEY, CDR2 SMNVEV (reference sequence). The J segment lost 8 bases and the V segment lost 2 bases, leaving 5 bases of the junction unmatched. The CDR3 is made up of 14 amino acids. CDR3 DNA: TGTGCCAGCAGTTTAAGGGACAGGGGTTCGGGCTACACCTTC. Protein: CASSLRDRGSGYTF.

The gene calls are TRBV19 and TRBJ1-1; 9 positions agree with TRBD1. This CDR3 has 13 amino acids. Germline V CDR1 and CDR2: LNHDA, SQIVND (reference sequence). J gave up 5 bases and V 10 bases, and 8 bases lay outside the gene matches. CDR3 sequence: CATVDRGETEAFF. For the CDR3, the DNA is TGTGCCACAGTAGACAGGGGGGAAACTGAAGCTTTCTTT.

The rearrangement links TRBV6-1 to TRBJ2-3; 15 bases map to TRBD2. The germline CDR1 and CDR2 sequences are MNHNS and SASEGT. The trim removed 4 bases at V and 4 bases at J, leaving 6 bases unmatched. The CDR3 is 17 residues long. The CDR3 loop is CASSGTSGGAKADTQYF. The CDR3 DNA follows: TGTGCCAGCAGTGGGACTAGCGGGGGGGCCAAGGCAGATACGCAGTATTTT.

The rearrangement uses TRBV7-6 and TRBJ1-1; tentative D call: TRBD1 (6 bases). The CDR3 loop spans 13 amino acids. Per the germline V gene, CDR1 is SGHVS and CDR2 is FNYEAQ. Trimming removed 5 bases from V and 1 base from J, with 8 bases in between. The CDR3 nucleotides read TGTGCCAGCAGCCAGACAGGGAACACTGAAGCTTTCTTT. Translation gives CASSQTGNTEAFF.

A note on this clone: It is unclear where the CDR3 begins or ends on the DNA, so no DNA is shown, and the CDR3 is as TCRdb lists it. V gene TRBV4-3 combines with J gene TRBJ2-2; the tabulated D call, TRBD2, remains unverified against the DNA. The CDR3 has 14 residues if both end residues are counted. Germline V gives CDR1 LGHNA, CDR2 YSLEER. CDR3 sequence: CASSQDFGAGELFF.

The chain employs TRBV12-3 or TRBV12-4 and TRBJ2-1, with D tentatively TRBD2 (7 bases). The CDR3 has 13 amino acids. V dropped 6 bases and J dropped 5 bases, with 11 bases sitting between them. The CDR3 is CASRWGGNNEQFF. The CDR3 nucleotides read TGTGCCAGCAGGTGGGGGGGCAACAATGAGCAGTTCTTC.

The chain is built from TRBV3-1 (or the pseudogene TRBV3-2) and TRBJ1-2; D is unclear. From germline, CDR1 is LGHDT and CDR2 YNNKEL (reference sequence). The V end was cut by 5 bases, the J end by 4 bases, with 11 bases between. The CDR3 consists of 13 residues. CDR3 nucleotide sequence: TGTGCCAGCAGCTTAACGAGCGGCTATGGCTACACCTTC. It specifies CASSLTSGYGYTF.

In regard to this clone: Other DNA sequences in the sample encode the same CDR3. V is TRBV6-6 and J is TRBJ1-1; 8 bases align to TRBD1. Per germline, CDR1 MNHNY and CDR2 SVGAGI (reference sequence). The CDR3 spans 14 residues. Trimming at V came to 6 bases and at J to 2 bases, leaving 5 bases not matched to a gene. The CDR3 loop reads CASSLDRVNTEAFF. Here the CDR3 DNA reads TGTGCCAGCAGCTTGGACAGGGTAAACACTGAAGCTTTCTTT.

With respect to this clone: At the DNA level, this CDR3 is encoded by other sequences in the same sample as well. The V and J genes are TRBV2 and TRBJ1-1, with a possible D match to TRBD1 (5 bases). V lost 4 bases and J 2 bases, leaving 8 bases between the germline ends. CDR1 and CDR2 (germline): SNHLY, FYNNEI. There are 13 residues in the CDR3. This chain's CDR3 is CASSGQGNTEAFF. In DNA, the CDR3 is TGTGCCAGCAGTGGTCAGGGTAACACTGAAGCTTTCTTT.

The gene calls are TRBV11-2 and TRBJ2-1; D is possibly TRBD2 (6 bases). The CDR3 runs to 17 residues. CDR1 is SGHAT, CDR2 FQNNGV, per germline. Deletions cut 1 base from V and 0 bases from J, with 13 bases between. Here the CDR3 reads CASSLVSLGSSYNEQFF. CDR3 bases: TGTGCCAGCAGCTTAGTATCTCTCGGGAGCTCCTACAATGAGCAGTTCTTC.

The chain employs TRBV5-6 and TRBJ2-3; tentatively, D is TRBD1 (6 bases). The CDR3 consists of 16 residues. V was pared by 6 bases and J by 7 bases, with 24 bases between. Germline CDR1 and CDR2: SGHDT and YYEEEE. For the CDR3, the DNA is TGTGCCAGCACCGTGGGCAGGGGACGGTCGGCAAATACGCAGTATTTT. Protein product: CASTVGRGRSANTQYF. The entire variable domain, with the rest obtained from reference TRBV5-6 and TRBJ2-3, is as follows: DAGVTQSPTHLIKTRGQQVTLRCSPKSGHDTVSWYQQALGQGPQFIFQYYEEEERQRGNFPDRFSGHQFPNYSSELNVNALLLGDSALYLCASTVGRGRSANTQYFGPGTRLTVL.

This sequence joins TRBV19 and TRBJ2-6; 8 bases are a match to TRBD1. The V and J ends lost 6 bases and 2 bases, in that order; junction bases with no gene match: 9. The CDR3 extends over 17 amino acids. In germline, CDR1 is LNHDA, CDR2 SQIVND (reference sequence). The CDR3 nucleotides are TGTGCCAGTAGCCTCAGCCAGGGGGCGGCTGGGGCCAACGTCCTGACTTTC. This codes for CASSLSQGAAGANVLTF.

This clone occurred a few times. This chain joins TRBV2 and TRBJ1-2; no clear D gene. With 3 bases removed from V and 1 base from J, the gap between germline ends came to 9 bases. Germline assignment: CDR1 SNHLY and CDR2 FYNNEI. The CDR3 extends over 14 amino acids. In nucleotides, the CDR3 is TGTGCCAGCAGTGAGGACGGACTTAACTATGGCTACACCTTC. Protein product: CASSEDGLNYGYTF.

The chain couples TRBV7-2 to TRBJ2-7; 11 bases are shared with TRBD2. V lost 5 bases and J lost 0; bases outside the gene matches: 3. The CDR3 contains 15 residues. Germline-derived CDR1 and CDR2 are SGHTA and FQGNSA. The DNA of the CDR3 is TGTGCCAGCAGCCCGGGGACTAGCGGCTCCTACGAGCAGTACTTC. Amino acid sequence: CASSPGTSGSYEQYF.

In regard to this clone: The sample holds other DNA sequences that translate to the same CDR3. The rearrangement links TRBV6-5 to TRBJ2-2; weak D call: TRBD1 (6 bases). Per germline, CDR1 MNHEY and CDR2 SVGAGI. This CDR3 has 15 amino acids. Trimming left V 2 bases short and J 4 bases short, with 11 bases between. The CDR3 sequence: CASSYAGVGTGELFF. The CDR3 coding sequence is TGTGCCAGCAGTTACGCAGGGGTCGGCACCGGGGAGCTGTTTTTT.